This is a list of T cell receptor beta chains from one sample in a study of cytomegalovirus exposure and HLA in healthy donors. Clones were sequenced by immunoSEQ multiplex PCR, and TCRdb holds only the in-frame ones, with some missing. The table records about 120,000 clones, 74% of them present only once. Sample: PBMCs. The source is a human donor in good health. Both conserved end residues are part of each CDR3. A D gene is named only where the DNA matches it firmly. Where a row states a size, it is once, few, many or the class of an expanded clone; other rows omit it.

abundance: NA; d_gene: TRBD1; v_gene: TRBV5-4; j_gene: TRBJ2-5; CDR3nt: TGTGCCAGCAGCCTGACAGGGACCGCAACCCAGTACTTC; CDR3aa: CASSLTGTATQYF
abundance: NA; d_gene: NA; v_gene: TRBV7-6; j_gene: TRBJ2-5; CDR3nt: TGTGCCAGCAGCTTCCTAAGGGGCAGCCAAGAGACCCAGTACTTC; CDR3aa: CASSFLRGSQETQYF
abundance: NA; d_gene: TRBD1; v_gene: TRBV19; j_gene: TRBJ2-2; CDR3nt: TGTGCCAGTAGGGGACAGGGGGCGACCGGGGAGCTGTTTTTT; CDR3aa: CASRGQGATGELFF
abundance: few; d_gene: TRBD1; v_gene: TRBV15; j_gene: TRBJ1-4; CDR3nt: TGTGCCACCAGCAGAGATGGTGGGCAGGGGGCAGGGAATGAAAAACTGTTTTTT; CDR3aa: CATSRDGGQGAGNEKLFF
abundance: NA; d_gene: TRBD1; v_gene: TRBV11-1; j_gene: TRBJ2-7; CDR3nt: TGTGCCAGCAGCTTCCCTCGGGACAGAGGCGAGCAGTACTTC; CDR3aa: CASSFPRDRGEQYF
abundance: NA; d_gene: NA; v_gene: TRBV5-1; j_gene: TRBJ2-7; CDR3nt: TGCGCCAGCAGCTTGACTGGCGAGCAGTACTTC; CDR3aa: CASSLTGEQYF
abundance: NA; d_gene: TRBD1; v_gene: TRBV6-1; j_gene: TRBJ1-2; CDR3nt: TGTGCCAGCAGGAACAGGGGTAACTATGGCTACACCTTC; CDR3aa: CASRNRGNYGYTF
abundance: NA; d_gene: NA; v_gene: TRBV4-2; j_gene: TRBJ2-2; CDR3nt: TGTGCCAGCAGCCAAGATAGGGGAATGACCGGGGAGCTGTTTTTT; CDR3aa: CASSQDRGMTGELFF
abundance: NA; d_gene: NA; v_gene: TRBV5-4; j_gene: TRBJ1-1; CDR3nt: TGTGCCAGCAGCTTGGGCCCAGGGGACACTGAAGCTTTCTTT; CDR3aa: CASSLGPGDTEAFF
abundance: NA; d_gene: TRBD2; v_gene: TRBV5-4; j_gene: TRBJ2-7; CDR3nt: TGTGCCAGCAGCTTTGGCGGGGGAGAGGACGAGCAGTACTTC; CDR3aa: CASSFGGGEDEQYF
abundance: NA; d_gene: TRBD2; v_gene: TRBV7-2; j_gene: TRBJ2-5; CDR3nt: TGTGCCAGCAGCCCCCCAGGACTAGCGGGAGGGGGGGGAGAGACCCAGTACTTC; CDR3aa: CASSPPGLAGGGGETQYF
abundance: NA; d_gene: NA; v_gene: TRBV30; j_gene: TRBJ2-2; CDR3nt: TGTGCCTGGAGTGTACGTTTAGGGAGGACCGGGGAGCTGTTTTTT; CDR3aa: CAWSVRLGRTGELFF
abundance: NA; d_gene: TRBD2; v_gene: TRBV6-1; j_gene: TRBJ2-2; CDR3nt: TGTGCCAGCACCCCCCGCGGGGGAAGCGGGGAGCTGTTTTTT; CDR3aa: CASTPRGGSGELFF
abundance: few; d_gene: TRBD1; v_gene: TRBV28; j_gene: TRBJ1-2; CDR3nt: TGTGCCAGCAGAGACAGGGGGATAGGCTATGGCTACACCTTC; CDR3aa: CASRDRGIGYGYTF
abundance: NA; d_gene: TRBD2; v_gene: TRBV4-1; j_gene: TRBJ2-7; CDR3nt: TGCGCCAGCAGCCAAGATATAGGAGCTAGCGGGTCGCAGTACTTC; CDR3aa: CASSQDIGASGSQYF
abundance: NA; d_gene: TRBD2; v_gene: TRBV4-3; j_gene: TRBJ2-2; CDR3nt: TGCGCCAGCAGTCGTAGCGGGGGGGTTGTCACTGGGGAGCTGTTTTTT; CDR3aa: CASSRSGGVVTGELFF
abundance: NA; d_gene: NA; v_gene: TRBV7-9; j_gene: TRBJ2-7; CDR3nt: TGTGCCAGCAGCTTAGGTGACACCTACGAGCAGTACTTC; CDR3aa: CASSLGDTYEQYF
abundance: NA; d_gene: NA; v_gene: TRBV6-6; j_gene: TRBJ1-1; CDR3nt: TGTGCCAGCAGTTACCCCACAGGGTCAGTCACTGAAGCTTTCTTT; CDR3aa: CASSYPTGSVTEAFF
abundance: NA; d_gene: TRBD2; v_gene: TRBV5-8; j_gene: TRBJ2-7; CDR3nt: TGTGCCAGCAGCTCGGGGGGGGATTTTTCCTACGAGCAGTACTTC; CDR3aa: CASSSGGDFSYEQYF
abundance: few; d_gene: NA; v_gene: TRBV6-1; j_gene: TRBJ2-7; CDR3nt: TGTGCCAGCAAACCCACAGGGACCTACGAGCAGTACTTC; CDR3aa: CASKPTGTYEQYF
abundance: NA; d_gene: TRBD1; v_gene: TRBV5-4; j_gene: TRBJ2-7; CDR3nt: TGTGCCAGCAGCGGGGGACAGGGGGCCCACGAGCAGTACTTC; CDR3aa: CASSGGQGAHEQYF
abundance: NA; d_gene: NA; v_gene: TRBV15; j_gene: TRBJ2-7; CDR3nt: TGTGCCACCAGCAGAGCAGGACACTACGAGCAGTACTTC; CDR3aa: CATSRAGHYEQYF
abundance: NA; d_gene: TRBD1; v_gene: TRBV4-3; j_gene: TRBJ1-2; CDR3nt: TGCGCCAGCAGCCAAGCCTCAGGGGGCGTCAATGGCTACACCTTC; CDR3aa: CASSQASGGVNGYTF
abundance: NA; d_gene: NA; v_gene: TRBV6-5; j_gene: TRBJ2-7; CDR3nt: TGTGCCAGCAGTTACTTGAGCTCCTACGAGCAGTACTTC; CDR3aa: CASSYLSSYEQYF
abundance: NA; d_gene: NA; v_gene: TRBV5-1; j_gene: TRBJ2-7; CDR3nt: TGCGCCAGCAGCTTGGCCAGGATCGGTGACGAGCAGTACTTC; CDR3aa: CASSLARIGDEQYF
abundance: NA; d_gene: NA; v_gene: TRBV7-9; j_gene: TRBJ1-2; CDR3nt: TGTGCCAGCAGCTCTTCGGCTAAGAGGAGCGCCAACACCTTC; CDR3aa: CASSSSAKRSANTF
abundance: NA; d_gene: NA; v_gene: TRBV6-5; j_gene: TRBJ1-1; CDR3nt: TGTGCCAGCAGTTTCCCGGGAGCCTTGAGCACTGAAGCTTTCTTT; CDR3aa: CASSFPGALSTEAFF
abundance: NA; d_gene: TRBD1; v_gene: TRBV27; j_gene: TRBJ1-2; CDR3nt: TGTGCCAGCAGTTCATATGGACAGGGGGCTAGTGGCTACACCTTC; CDR3aa: CASSSYGQGASGYTF
abundance: NA; d_gene: NA; v_gene: TRBV19; j_gene: TRBJ1-4; CDR3nt: TGTGCCAGTAGTAAGGGGGATGCAACTAATGAAAAACTGTTTTTT; CDR3aa: CASSKGDATNEKLFF
abundance: NA; d_gene: NA; v_gene: TRBV5-1; j_gene: TRBJ2-1; CDR3nt: TGCGCCAGCAGCCCTCTGAGGAGTAGCGTCGAGCAGTTCTTC; CDR3aa: CASSPLRSSVEQFF
abundance: NA; d_gene: NA; v_gene: TRBV5-4; j_gene: TRBJ1-5; CDR3nt: TGTGCCAGCAGCTTGGACGGGTTCAATCAGCCCCAGCATTTT; CDR3aa: CASSLDGFNQPQHF
abundance: NA; d_gene: NA; v_gene: TRBV2; j_gene: TRBJ2-1; CDR3nt: TGTGCCAGCACCTCCCGCGTCTACAATGAGCAGTTCTTC; CDR3aa: CASTSRVYNEQFF
abundance: once; d_gene: NA; v_gene: TRBV5-1; j_gene: TRBJ2-7; CDR3nt: TGCGCCAGCAGCTTGGACCAGTACGAGCAGTACTTC; CDR3aa: CASSLDQYEQYF
abundance: few; d_gene: NA; v_gene: TRBV5-4; j_gene: TRBJ2-1; CDR3nt: TGTGCCAGCAGCTTAGTCGGGAGAGAGGGCAATGAGCAGTTCTTC; CDR3aa: CASSLVGREGNEQFF
abundance: once; d_gene: TRBD1; v_gene: TRBV5-4; j_gene: TRBJ1-2; CDR3nt: TGTGCCAGCAGCTGGGACAGGGACTATGGCTACACCTTC; CDR3aa: CASSWDRDYGYTF
abundance: NA; d_gene: NA; v_gene: TRBV5-1; j_gene: TRBJ2-4; CDR3nt: TGCGCCAGCAGCAAGGAGCAGGGGTTCATTCAGTACTTC; CDR3aa: CASSKEQGFIQYF
abundance: NA; d_gene: TRBD2; v_gene: TRBV2; j_gene: TRBJ2-1; CDR3nt: TGTGCCAGCAGTGTAAGAGCGGGAGGGGTTTCGACGAATGAGCAGTTCTTC; CDR3aa: CASSVRAGGVSTNEQFF
abundance: NA; d_gene: NA; v_gene: TRBV7-2; j_gene: TRBJ1-4; CDR3nt: TGTGCCAGCAGCTTACAACACCCTGGTGAAAAACTGTTTTTT; CDR3aa: CASSLQHPGEKLFF
abundance: NA; d_gene: NA; v_gene: TRBV5-1; j_gene: TRBJ2-5; CDR3nt: TGCGCCAGCAAAAACCTGGGAGGGGGGGAGACCCAGTACTTC; CDR3aa: CASKNLGGGETQYF
abundance: few; d_gene: NA; v_gene: TRBV4-2; j_gene: TRBJ2-1; CDR3nt: TGTGCCAGCAGCCAAGAGGGCCATGAGCAGTTCTTC; CDR3aa: CASSQEGHEQFF
abundance: NA; d_gene: NA; v_gene: TRBV29-1; j_gene: TRBJ2-4; CDR3nt: TGCAGCGTTGAAGATTGGGAGAGAAACCTAGCCAAAAACATTCAGTACTTC; CDR3aa: CSVEDWERNLAKNIQYF
abundance: NA; d_gene: NA; v_gene: TRBV25-1; j_gene: TRBJ2-7; CDR3nt: TGTGCCAGCAGTGAATTGGGGGGGCCCCTCTACGAGCAGTACTTC; CDR3aa: CASSELGGPLYEQYF
abundance: NA; d_gene: NA; v_gene: TRBV5-1; j_gene: TRBJ1-1; CDR3nt: TGCGCCAGCAGCTTACAGGGAAAGGACACTGAAGCTTTCTTT; CDR3aa: CASSLQGKDTEAFF
abundance: NA; d_gene: NA; v_gene: TRBV5-1; j_gene: TRBJ2-7; CDR3nt: TGCGCCAGCAGCTTGGGCGGGCCTAACTACGAGCAGTACTTC; CDR3aa: CASSLGGPNYEQYF
abundance: few; d_gene: TRBD1; v_gene: TRBV19; j_gene: TRBJ1-4; CDR3nt: TGTGCCAGTACCGGGACAGGGGGGGAAAAACTGTTTTTT; CDR3aa: CASTGTGGEKLFF
abundance: NA; d_gene: NA; v_gene: TRBV30; j_gene: TRBJ1-2; CDR3nt: TGTGCCTGGAGCTGGTGGGGGCAGGAAGGCTTC; CDR3aa: CAWSWWGQEGF
abundance: NA; d_gene: TRBD1; v_gene: TRBV6-1; j_gene: TRBJ1-2; CDR3nt: TGTGCCAGCAGTGAAGCGGACAGGGTGGTTAGTGGCTACACCTTC; CDR3aa: CASSEADRVVSGYTF
abundance: once; d_gene: TRBD2; v_gene: TRBV6-6; j_gene: TRBJ2-1; CDR3nt: TGTGCCAGCAAACAGACTAGCGGGGGTGAGCAGTTCTTC; CDR3aa: CASKQTSGGEQFF
abundance: NA; d_gene: NA; v_gene: TRBV21-1; j_gene: TRBJ1-3; CDR3nt: TGTGCCAGCAGCCCTAAAAACACCATATATTTT; CDR3aa: CASSPKNTIYF
abundance: NA; d_gene: TRBD2; v_gene: TRBV19; j_gene: TRBJ2-1; CDR3nt: TGTGCCAGTAGTATACTGCCGCGGGGGACTTGGGATGAGCAGTTCTTC; CDR3aa: CASSILPRGTWDEQFF
abundance: NA; d_gene: TRBD1; v_gene: TRBV29-1; j_gene: TRBJ2-7; CDR3nt: TGCAGCGTTGTTGGGGGGACAGGGAGCTCCTACGAGCAGTACTTC; CDR3aa: CSVVGGTGSSYEQYF
abundance: NA; d_gene: NA; v_gene: TRBV9; j_gene: TRBJ1-2; CDR3nt: TGTGCCAGCAGCGCCCCCGGGCGGGCTGGCTACACCTTC; CDR3aa: CASSAPGRAGYTF
abundance: NA; d_gene: NA; v_gene: TRBV6-6; j_gene: TRBJ1-5; CDR3nt: TGTGCCAGCAGTTCTCCCCCGCAGCCCCAGCATTTT; CDR3aa: CASSSPPQPQHF
abundance: few; d_gene: TRBD1; v_gene: TRBV7-9; j_gene: TRBJ1-2; CDR3nt: TGTGCCAGCAGCCGTCGGACAGGGACGGGCTACACCTTC; CDR3aa: CASSRRTGTGYTF
abundance: NA; d_gene: TRBD1; v_gene: TRBV7-6; j_gene: TRBJ2-7; CDR3nt: TGTGCCAGCAGCGCAGGACAGGGAACCTACGAGCAGTACTTC; CDR3aa: CASSAGQGTYEQYF